The 8 T cell receptor beta chains in this list originate from one sample, sequenced in a study of shared clonotypes between healthy human individuals. Method: immunoSEQ multiplex PCR; TCRdb's copy keeps in-frame clones and lacks some. The sample includes more than 400,000 clones, approximately 95% of them seen just once. Sequencing used naive CD4+ T cells sorted from blood. Sample subset: CD45RA+ positively selected. The receptors were gathered from a woman younger than 45 in good health.

This chain uses TRBV5-1 with TRBJ1-1; 8 positions match TRBD1. Germline V gene lookup returns CDR1 SGHRS and CDR2 YFSETQ. The V gene end was trimmed by 4 bases and the J gene end by 0 bases; junction bases not matched to a gene: 8. CDR3 length: 16 amino acids. For the CDR3, the DNA is TGCGCCAGCAGCCCAGGACAGGGTCGGATGAACACTGAAGCTTTCTTT. It encodes CASSPGQGRMNTEAFF.

The CDR3 DNA reads TGCGCCAGCAGGACTAGCACCTACAATGAGCAGTTCTTC. Translation: CASRTSTYNEQFF. The rearrangement links TRBV5-1 to TRBJ2-1; 7 bases line up with TRBD2. CDR1 is SGHRS, CDR2 YFSETQ, per germline. V was clipped by 5 bases and J by 2 bases; unmatched bases: 1. The CDR3 sequence is 13 residues long. Based on the CDR3 plus reference TRBV5-1 and TRBJ2-1, the full variable domain is KAGVTQTPRYLIKTRGQQVTLSCSPISGHRSVSWYQQTPGQGLQFLFEYFSETQRNKGNFPGRFSGRQFSNSRSEMNVSTLELGDSALYLCASRTSTYNEQFFGPGTRLTVL.

Turning to this clone: Distinct nucleotide sequences in the sample also encode this CDR3. V and J are TRBV28 and TRBJ2-7; no definite D call. Germline CDR1 MDHEN, CDR2 SYDVKM. V shed 3 bases and J shed 4 bases, with 7 bases lying between them. The CDR3 runs 12 residues. CDR3 region: CASSLGSYEQYF. CDR3 in DNA: TGTGCCAGCAGTTTGGGTTCTTACGAGCAGTACTTC.

The rearrangement links TRBV5-1 to TRBJ2-7, with a weak D call TRBD2 (6 bases). The V gene lost 2 bases and the J gene lost 1 base, with 10 bases spanning the gap. In germline, CDR1 is SGHRS, CDR2 YFSETQ. CDR3 size: 14 residues. The CDR3 DNA is TGCGCCAGCAGCTTCTCGGAGGGTTCCTACGAGCAGTACTTC. This encodes CASSFSEGSYEQYF.

The rearrangement links TRBV5-1 to TRBJ1-1, with D possibly TRBD1 on 6 matching bases. The germline gives CDR1 SGHRS, CDR2 YFSETQ. V was cut by 3 bases and J by 0 bases, with 9 bases left in between. This CDR3 is 14 amino acids long. Written as DNA, the CDR3 is TGCGCCAGCAGCTCGGACAGTATGAACACTGAAGCTTTCTTT. Amino acid sequence: CASSSDSMNTEAFF.

The chain links TRBV27 to TRBJ1-2, with unresolved D. Germline loops: CDR1 MNHEY, CDR2 SMNVEV (reference sequence). This CDR3 is built from 15 residues. With 0 bases removed from V and 0 bases from J, the gap between germline ends came to 8 bases. The CDR3 region has the DNA TGTGCCAGCAGTTTATCGTGGGAACCTAACTATGGCTACACCTTC. The encoded protein is CASSLSWEPNYGYTF.

This chain joins TRBV28 and TRBJ2-2, with TRBD1 matching over 10 bases. Germline CDR1 MDHEN, CDR2 SYDVKM. With V trimmed by 2 bases and J by 7 bases, 7 bases remained unmatched. The CDR3 has 16 residues. The CDR3 DNA sequence: TGTGCCAGCAGTTTACTCGGGACAGGGGAGGGCGGGGAGCTGTTTTTT. Encoded protein: CASSLLGTGEGGELFF.

V is TRBV27 and J is TRBJ1-1; D perhaps matches TRBD1 (5 bases). V shed 7 bases and J shed 0 bases, with 15 bases lying between them. The germline V gene encodes CDR1 MNHEY and CDR2 SMNVEV (reference sequence). The CDR3 totals 15 residues. As DNA, the CDR3 is TGTGCCAGCACCCGCACGGGGGTTATGAACACTGAAGCTTTCTTT. It is translated as CASTRTGVMNTEAFF.